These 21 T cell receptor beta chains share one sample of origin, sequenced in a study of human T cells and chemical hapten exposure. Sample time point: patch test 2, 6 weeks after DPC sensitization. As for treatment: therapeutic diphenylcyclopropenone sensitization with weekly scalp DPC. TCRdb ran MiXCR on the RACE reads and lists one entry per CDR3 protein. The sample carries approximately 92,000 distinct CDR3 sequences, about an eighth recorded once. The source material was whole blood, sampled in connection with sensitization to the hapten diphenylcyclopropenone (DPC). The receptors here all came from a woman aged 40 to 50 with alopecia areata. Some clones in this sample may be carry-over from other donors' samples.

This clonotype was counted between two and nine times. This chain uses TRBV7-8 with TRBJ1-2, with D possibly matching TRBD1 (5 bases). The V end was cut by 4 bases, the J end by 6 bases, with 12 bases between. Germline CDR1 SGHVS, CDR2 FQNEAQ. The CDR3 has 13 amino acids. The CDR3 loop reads CASSSDAGDGYTF. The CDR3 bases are TGTGCCAGCAGCTCCGACGCGGGGGATGGCTACACCTTC.

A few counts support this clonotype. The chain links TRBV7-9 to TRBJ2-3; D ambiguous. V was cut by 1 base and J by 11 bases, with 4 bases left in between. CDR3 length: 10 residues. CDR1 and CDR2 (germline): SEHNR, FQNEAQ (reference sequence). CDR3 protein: CASSLEKQYF. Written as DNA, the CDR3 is TGTGCCAGCAGCTTAGAAAAGCAGTATTTT.

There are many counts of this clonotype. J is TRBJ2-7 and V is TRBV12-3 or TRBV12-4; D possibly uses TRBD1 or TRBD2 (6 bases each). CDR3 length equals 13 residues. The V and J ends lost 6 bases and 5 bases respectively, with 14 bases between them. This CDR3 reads CASRRGAAHEQYF. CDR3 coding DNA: TGTGCCAGCAGAAGGGGGGCAGCCCACGAGCAGTACTTC.

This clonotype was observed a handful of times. The CDR3 loop is CAWSVHGRGINQPQHF. Written as DNA, the CDR3 is TGTGCCTGGAGTGTACACGGCAGGGGGATCAATCAGCCCCAGCATTTT. The chain couples TRBV30 to TRBJ1-5; 7 bases align to TRBD1. J was trimmed by 3 bases and V by 0 bases; bases with no gene match: 8. The CDR3 length is 16 residues. Germline CDR1 GTSNPN, CDR2 SVGIG (reference sequence).

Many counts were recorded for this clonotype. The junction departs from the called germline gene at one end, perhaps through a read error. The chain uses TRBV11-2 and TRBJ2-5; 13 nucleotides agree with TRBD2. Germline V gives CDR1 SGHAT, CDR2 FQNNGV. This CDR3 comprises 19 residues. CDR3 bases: TGTGCCAGCAGCTTTGGACTAGCGGGGGCGAACCGGATTAAAGAGTCCCAGTACTTC. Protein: CASSFGLAGANRIKESQYF.

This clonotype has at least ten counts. Written as DNA, the CDR3 is TGTGACAAGGAGGGCCTCGCAAACTATGGCTACACCTTC. Encoded protein: CDKEGLANYGYTF. The rearrangement joins TRBV4-2 to TRBJ1-2; D is undetermined. This CDR3 region has 13 residues. From germline, CDR1 is LGHNA and CDR2 YNFKEQ.

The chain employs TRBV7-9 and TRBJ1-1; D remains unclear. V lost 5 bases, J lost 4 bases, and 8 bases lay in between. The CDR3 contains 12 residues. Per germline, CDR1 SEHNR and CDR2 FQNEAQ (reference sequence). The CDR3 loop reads CASSPFGTEAFF. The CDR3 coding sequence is TGTGCCAGCAGCCCATTTGGCACTGAAGCTTTCTTT.

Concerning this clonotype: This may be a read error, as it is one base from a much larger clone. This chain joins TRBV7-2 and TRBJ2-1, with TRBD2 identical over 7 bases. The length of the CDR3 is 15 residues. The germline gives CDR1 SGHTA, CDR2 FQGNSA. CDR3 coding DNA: TGTGCCAGCAGCTTGAGCGGGACCACCTACACTGAGCAGTTCTTC. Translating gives CASSLSGTTYTEQFF.

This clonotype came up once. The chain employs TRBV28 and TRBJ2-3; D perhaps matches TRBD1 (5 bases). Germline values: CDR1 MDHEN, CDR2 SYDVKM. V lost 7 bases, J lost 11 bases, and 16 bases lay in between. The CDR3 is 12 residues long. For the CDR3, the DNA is TGTGCCAGCATTTCCCAGGGTCGCGGGCAGTATTTT. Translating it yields CASISQGRGQYF.

As DNA, the CDR3 is TGTGCCAGCAGTGAAAGTTTGGCCCCGAGGTTCTACAATGAGCAGTTCTTC. The encoded protein is CASSESLAPRFYNEQFF. V is TRBV6-1 and J is TRBJ2-1; D remains ambiguous. Looked up from germline, CDR1 is MNHNS and CDR2 is SASEGT. The V gene lost 2 bases and the J gene lost 3 bases, with 17 bases spanning the gap. The CDR3 is 17 residues long.

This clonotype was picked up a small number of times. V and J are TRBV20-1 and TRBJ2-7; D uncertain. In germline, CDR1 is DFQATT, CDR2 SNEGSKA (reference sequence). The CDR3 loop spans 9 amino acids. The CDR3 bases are TGCCCATTAGGGATTGTGCAGTACTTC. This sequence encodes CPLGIVQYF.

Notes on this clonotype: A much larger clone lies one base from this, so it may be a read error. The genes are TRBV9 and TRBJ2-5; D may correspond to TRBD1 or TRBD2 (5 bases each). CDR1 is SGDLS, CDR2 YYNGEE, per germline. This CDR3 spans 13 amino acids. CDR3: CASSLGEKETLYF. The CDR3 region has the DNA TGTGCCAGCAGTCTAGGGGAGAAGGAGACCCTGTACTTC. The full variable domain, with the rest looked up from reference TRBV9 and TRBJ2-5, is DSGVTQTPKHLITATGQRVTLRCSPRSGDLSVYWYQQSLDQGLQFLIQYYNGEERAKGNILERFSAQQFPDLHSELNLSSLELGDSALYFCASSLGEKETLYFGPGTRLLVL.

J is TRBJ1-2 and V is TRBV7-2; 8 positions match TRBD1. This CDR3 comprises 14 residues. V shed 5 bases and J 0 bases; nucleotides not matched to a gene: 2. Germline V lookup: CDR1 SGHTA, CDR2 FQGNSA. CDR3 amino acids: CASSQTGANYGYTF. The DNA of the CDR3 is TGTGCCAGCAGCCAGACAGGGGCTAACTATGGCTACACCTTC.

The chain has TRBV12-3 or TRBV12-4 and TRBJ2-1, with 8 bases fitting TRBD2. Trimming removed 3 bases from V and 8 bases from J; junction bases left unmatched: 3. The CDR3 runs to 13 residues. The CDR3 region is CASSFLGRDEQFF. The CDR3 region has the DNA TGTGCCAGCAGTTTCCTCGGGAGGGATGAGCAGTTCTTC.

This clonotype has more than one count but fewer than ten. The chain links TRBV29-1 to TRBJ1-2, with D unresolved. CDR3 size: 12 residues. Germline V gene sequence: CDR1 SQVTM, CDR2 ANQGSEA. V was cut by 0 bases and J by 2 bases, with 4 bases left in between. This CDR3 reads CSVEDRNYGYTF. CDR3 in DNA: TGCAGCGTTGAAGACAGAAACTATGGCTACACCTTC.

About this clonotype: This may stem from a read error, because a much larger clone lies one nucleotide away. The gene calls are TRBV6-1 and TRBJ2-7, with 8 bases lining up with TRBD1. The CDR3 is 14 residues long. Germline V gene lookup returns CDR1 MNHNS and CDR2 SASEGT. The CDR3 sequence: CPSRKQGELGEQYF. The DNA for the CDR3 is TGTCCCAGCAGGAAACAGGGGGAGCTAGGTGAGCAGTACTTC.

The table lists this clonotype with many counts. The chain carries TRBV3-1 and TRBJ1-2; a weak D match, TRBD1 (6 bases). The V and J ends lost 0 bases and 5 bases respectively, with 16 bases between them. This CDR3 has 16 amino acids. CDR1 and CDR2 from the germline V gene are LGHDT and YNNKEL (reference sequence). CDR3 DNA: TGTGCCAGCAGCCAAGATGCCCGCCAGGGGAAGTATGGCTACACCTTC. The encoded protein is CASSQDARQGKYGYTF.

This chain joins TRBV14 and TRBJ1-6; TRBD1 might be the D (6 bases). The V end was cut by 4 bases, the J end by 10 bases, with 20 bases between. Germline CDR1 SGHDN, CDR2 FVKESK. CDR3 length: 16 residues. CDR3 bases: TGTGCCAGCAGCCTTCAACGAACAGGGCGGGCGTCACCCCTCCACTTT. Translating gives CASSLQRTGRASPLHF.

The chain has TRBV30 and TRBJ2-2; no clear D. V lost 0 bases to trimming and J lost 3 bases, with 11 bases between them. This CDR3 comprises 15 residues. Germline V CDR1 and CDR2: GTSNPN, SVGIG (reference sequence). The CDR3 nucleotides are TGTGCCTGGAGTGTTAGAACAACGGACACCGGGGAGCTGTTTTTT. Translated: CAWSVRTTDTGELFF.

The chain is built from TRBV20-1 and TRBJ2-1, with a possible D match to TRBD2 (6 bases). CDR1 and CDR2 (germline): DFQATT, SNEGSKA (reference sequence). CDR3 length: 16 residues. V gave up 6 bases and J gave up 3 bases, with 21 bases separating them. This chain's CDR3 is CSADHLWRDLYNEQFF. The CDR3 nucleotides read TGCAGTGCCGACCACCTCTGGCGGGACCTCTACAATGAGCAGTTCTTC.

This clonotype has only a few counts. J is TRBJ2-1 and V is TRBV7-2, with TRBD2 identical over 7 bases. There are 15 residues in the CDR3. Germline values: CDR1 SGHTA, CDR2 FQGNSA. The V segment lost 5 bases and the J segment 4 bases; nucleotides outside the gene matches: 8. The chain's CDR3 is CASSPRTGRYNEQFF. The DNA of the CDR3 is TGTGCCAGCAGCCCCAGGACCGGGAGGTACAATGAGCAGTTCTTC.